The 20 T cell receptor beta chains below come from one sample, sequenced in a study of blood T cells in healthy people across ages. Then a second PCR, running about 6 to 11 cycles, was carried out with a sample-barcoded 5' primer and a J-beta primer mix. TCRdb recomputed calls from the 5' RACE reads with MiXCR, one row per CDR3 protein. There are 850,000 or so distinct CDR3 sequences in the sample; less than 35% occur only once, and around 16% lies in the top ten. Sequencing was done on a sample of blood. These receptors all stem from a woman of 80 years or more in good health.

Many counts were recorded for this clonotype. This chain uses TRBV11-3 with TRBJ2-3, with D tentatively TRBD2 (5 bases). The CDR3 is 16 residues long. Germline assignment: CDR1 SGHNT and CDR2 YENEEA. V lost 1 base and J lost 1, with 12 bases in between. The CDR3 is CASSLGSGSRTDTQYF. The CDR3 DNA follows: TGTGCCAGCAGCTTAGGATCGGGGTCCCGCACAGATACGCAGTATTTT.

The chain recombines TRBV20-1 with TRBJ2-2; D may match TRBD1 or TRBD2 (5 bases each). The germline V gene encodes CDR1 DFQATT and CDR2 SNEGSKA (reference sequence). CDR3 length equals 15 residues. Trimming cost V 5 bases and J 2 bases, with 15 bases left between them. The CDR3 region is CSAFTGTLNTGELFF. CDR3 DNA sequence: TGCAGTGCTTTCACCGGGACCCTAAACACCGGGGAGCTGTTTTTT.

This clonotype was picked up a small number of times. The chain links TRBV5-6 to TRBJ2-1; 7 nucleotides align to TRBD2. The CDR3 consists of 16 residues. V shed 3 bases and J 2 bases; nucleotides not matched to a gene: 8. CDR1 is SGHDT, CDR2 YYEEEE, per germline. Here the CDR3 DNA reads TGTGCCAGCAGCTCCCTAGTGGCGGGGGCCTACAATGAGCAGTTCTTC. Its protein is CASSSLVAGAYNEQFF.

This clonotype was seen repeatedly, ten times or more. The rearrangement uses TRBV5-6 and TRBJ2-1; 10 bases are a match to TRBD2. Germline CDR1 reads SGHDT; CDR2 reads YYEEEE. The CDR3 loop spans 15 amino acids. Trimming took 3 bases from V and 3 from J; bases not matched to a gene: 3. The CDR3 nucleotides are TGTGCCAGCAGCTCGGGACTAGCGCACTACAATGAGCAGTTCTTC. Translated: CASSSGLAHYNEQFF.

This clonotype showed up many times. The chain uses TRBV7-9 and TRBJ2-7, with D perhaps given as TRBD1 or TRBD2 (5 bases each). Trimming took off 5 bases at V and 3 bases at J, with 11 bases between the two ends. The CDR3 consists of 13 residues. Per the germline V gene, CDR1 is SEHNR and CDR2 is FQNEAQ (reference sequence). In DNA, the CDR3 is TGTGCCAGCAGCGAGGGGAGTTTCTACGAGCAGTACTTC. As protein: CASSEGSFYEQYF.

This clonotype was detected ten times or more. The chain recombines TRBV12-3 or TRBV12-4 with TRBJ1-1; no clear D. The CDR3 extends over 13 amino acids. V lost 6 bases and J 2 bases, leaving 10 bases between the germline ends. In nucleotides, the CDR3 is TGTGCCAGCAGCCTAACGGGTAACACTGAAGCTTTCTTT. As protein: CASSLTGNTEAFF.

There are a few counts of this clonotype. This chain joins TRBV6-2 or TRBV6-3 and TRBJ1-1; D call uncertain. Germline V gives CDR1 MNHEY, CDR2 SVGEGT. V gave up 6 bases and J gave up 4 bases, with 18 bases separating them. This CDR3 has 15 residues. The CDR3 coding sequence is TGTGCCAGCAGCCGGGTCTTCGCGTCGGGCACTGAAGCTTTCTTT. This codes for CASSRVFASGTEAFF.

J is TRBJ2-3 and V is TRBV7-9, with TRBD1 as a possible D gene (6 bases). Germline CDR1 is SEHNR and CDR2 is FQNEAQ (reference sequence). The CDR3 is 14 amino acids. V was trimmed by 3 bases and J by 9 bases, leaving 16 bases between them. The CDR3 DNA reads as TGTGCCAGCAGCTTGGGGGCTCCGGTAGAGACGCAGTATTTT. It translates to CASSLGAPVETQYF.

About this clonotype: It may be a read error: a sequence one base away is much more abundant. The CDR3 loop is CSARNLASSSYNEQFF. CDR3 nucleotide sequence: TGCAGTGCTAGAAATTTGGCAAGTTCGTCCTACAATGAGCAGTTCTTC. V usage is TRBV20-1 and J usage is TRBJ2-1; D is undetermined. Trimming removed 2 bases from V and 1 base from J, with 15 bases in between. CDR1 is DFQATT and CDR2 is SNEGSKA in the germline V gene (reference sequence). The CDR3 runs to 16 residues.

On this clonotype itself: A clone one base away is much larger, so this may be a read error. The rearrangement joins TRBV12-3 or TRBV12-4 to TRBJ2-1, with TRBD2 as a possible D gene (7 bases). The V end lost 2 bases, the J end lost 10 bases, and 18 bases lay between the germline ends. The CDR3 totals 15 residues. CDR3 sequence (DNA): TGTGCCAGCAGTTTATCAGGGGAGGGTTCCTACGAGCAGTTCTTC. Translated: CASSLSGEGSYEQFF.

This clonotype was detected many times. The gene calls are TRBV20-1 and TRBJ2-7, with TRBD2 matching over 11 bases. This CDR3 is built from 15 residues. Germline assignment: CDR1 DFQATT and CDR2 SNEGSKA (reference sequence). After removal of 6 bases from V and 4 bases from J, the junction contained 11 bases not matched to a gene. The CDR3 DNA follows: TGCAGTGCGGCTAGCGGGGGGTCATTTCTTTACGAGCAGTACTTC. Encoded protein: CSAASGGSFLYEQYF.

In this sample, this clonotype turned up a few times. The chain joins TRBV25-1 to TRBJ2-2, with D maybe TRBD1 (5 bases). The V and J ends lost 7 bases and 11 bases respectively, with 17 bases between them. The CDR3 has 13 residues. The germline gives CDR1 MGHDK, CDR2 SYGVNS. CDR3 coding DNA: TGTGCCAGCACTCCCCCTGGGGCAAGAGAGCTGTTTTTT. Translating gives CASTPPGARELFF.

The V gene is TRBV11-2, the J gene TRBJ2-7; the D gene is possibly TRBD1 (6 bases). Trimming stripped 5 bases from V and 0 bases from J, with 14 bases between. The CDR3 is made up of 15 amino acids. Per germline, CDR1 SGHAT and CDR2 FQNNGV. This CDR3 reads CASSTPGDNSYEQYF. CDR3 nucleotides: TGTGCCAGCAGCACGCCAGGGGACAACTCCTACGAGCAGTACTTC.

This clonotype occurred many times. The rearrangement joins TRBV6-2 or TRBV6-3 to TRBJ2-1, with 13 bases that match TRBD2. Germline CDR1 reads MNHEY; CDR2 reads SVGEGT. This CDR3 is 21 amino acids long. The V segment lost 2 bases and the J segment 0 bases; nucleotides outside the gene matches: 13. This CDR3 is CASSYPTSGGLRSSSYNEQFF. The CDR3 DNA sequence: TGTGCCAGCAGTTACCCGACTAGCGGGGGGCTAAGGTCTAGCTCCTACAATGAGCAGTTCTTC.

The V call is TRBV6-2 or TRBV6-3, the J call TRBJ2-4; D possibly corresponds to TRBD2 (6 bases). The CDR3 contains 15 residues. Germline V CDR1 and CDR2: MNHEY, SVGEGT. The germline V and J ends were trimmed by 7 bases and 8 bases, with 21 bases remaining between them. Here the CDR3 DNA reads TGTGCCAGCATCGACGACGGGTCCTGGGGGGACATTCAGTACTTC. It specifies CASIDDGSWGDIQYF.

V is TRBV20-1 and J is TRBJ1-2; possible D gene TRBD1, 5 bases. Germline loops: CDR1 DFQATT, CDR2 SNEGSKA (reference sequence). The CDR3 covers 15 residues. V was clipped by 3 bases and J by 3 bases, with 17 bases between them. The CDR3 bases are TGCAGTGCTAGTATCGGGGGGGTCAAGGACTATGGCTACACCTTC. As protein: CSASIGGVKDYGYTF.

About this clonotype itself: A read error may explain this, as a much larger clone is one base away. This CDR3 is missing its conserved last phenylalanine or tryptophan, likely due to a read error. The CDR3 DNA reads as TGTGCCAGCAGCTCACAGGGGCAAGATAATTCACCCCTCCACTGT. Protein sequence: CASSSQGQDNSPLHC. J is TRBJ1-6 and V is TRBV7-2; TRBD1 aligns across 7 bases. The CDR3 contains 15 residues. V lost 4 bases and J lost 5; bases outside the gene matches: 5. The germline gives CDR1 SGHTA, CDR2 FQGNSA.

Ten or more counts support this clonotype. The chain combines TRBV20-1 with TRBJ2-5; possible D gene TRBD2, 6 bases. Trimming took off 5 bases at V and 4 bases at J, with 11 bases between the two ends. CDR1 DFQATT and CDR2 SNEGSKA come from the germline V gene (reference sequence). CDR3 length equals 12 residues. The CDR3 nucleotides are TGCAGTGCTGGGGCGGGGCCAGAGACCCAGTACTTC. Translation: CSAGAGPETQYF.

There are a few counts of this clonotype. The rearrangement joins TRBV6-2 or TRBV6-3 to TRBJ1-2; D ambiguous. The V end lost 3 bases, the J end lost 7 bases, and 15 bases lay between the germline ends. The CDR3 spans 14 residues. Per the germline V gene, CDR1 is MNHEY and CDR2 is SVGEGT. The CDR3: CASSYLSSASGYTF. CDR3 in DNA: TGTGCCAGCAGTTATCTCAGTTCTGCGTCTGGCTACACCTTC.

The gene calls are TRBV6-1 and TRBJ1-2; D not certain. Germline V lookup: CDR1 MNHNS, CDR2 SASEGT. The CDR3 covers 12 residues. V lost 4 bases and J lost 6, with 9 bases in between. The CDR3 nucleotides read TGTGCCAGCAGTGTGCAAAAGAATGGCTACACCTTC. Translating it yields CASSVQKNGYTF.